This T cell receptor (beta chain) was recorded in a study of T cell repertoires in cytomegalovirus infection. This clonotype was counted a few times. One entry per CDR3 protein, called by TCRdb with MiXCR from the reads. The table shows approximately 240,000 distinct CDR3 sequences, with over 9% occurring only once. Between the trimmed V and J ends, which lost 4 bases and 2 bases, there was a span of 16 bases. The CDR3 contains 15 residues. CDR1 is SGHNT and CDR2 is YYREEE in the germline V gene (reference sequence). The chain is built from TRBV5-4 and TRBJ2-7; D unresolved. Sequences were obtained from PBMCs. The source of this sequence is a human donor in good health (CMV status not recorded). Some clones in this sample may be carry-over from other donors' samples. The CDR3, as DNA: TGTGCCAGCAGCCTCCCGGCCCAGGCAACCTACGAGCAGTACTTC. Its translation is CASSLPAQATYEQYF.